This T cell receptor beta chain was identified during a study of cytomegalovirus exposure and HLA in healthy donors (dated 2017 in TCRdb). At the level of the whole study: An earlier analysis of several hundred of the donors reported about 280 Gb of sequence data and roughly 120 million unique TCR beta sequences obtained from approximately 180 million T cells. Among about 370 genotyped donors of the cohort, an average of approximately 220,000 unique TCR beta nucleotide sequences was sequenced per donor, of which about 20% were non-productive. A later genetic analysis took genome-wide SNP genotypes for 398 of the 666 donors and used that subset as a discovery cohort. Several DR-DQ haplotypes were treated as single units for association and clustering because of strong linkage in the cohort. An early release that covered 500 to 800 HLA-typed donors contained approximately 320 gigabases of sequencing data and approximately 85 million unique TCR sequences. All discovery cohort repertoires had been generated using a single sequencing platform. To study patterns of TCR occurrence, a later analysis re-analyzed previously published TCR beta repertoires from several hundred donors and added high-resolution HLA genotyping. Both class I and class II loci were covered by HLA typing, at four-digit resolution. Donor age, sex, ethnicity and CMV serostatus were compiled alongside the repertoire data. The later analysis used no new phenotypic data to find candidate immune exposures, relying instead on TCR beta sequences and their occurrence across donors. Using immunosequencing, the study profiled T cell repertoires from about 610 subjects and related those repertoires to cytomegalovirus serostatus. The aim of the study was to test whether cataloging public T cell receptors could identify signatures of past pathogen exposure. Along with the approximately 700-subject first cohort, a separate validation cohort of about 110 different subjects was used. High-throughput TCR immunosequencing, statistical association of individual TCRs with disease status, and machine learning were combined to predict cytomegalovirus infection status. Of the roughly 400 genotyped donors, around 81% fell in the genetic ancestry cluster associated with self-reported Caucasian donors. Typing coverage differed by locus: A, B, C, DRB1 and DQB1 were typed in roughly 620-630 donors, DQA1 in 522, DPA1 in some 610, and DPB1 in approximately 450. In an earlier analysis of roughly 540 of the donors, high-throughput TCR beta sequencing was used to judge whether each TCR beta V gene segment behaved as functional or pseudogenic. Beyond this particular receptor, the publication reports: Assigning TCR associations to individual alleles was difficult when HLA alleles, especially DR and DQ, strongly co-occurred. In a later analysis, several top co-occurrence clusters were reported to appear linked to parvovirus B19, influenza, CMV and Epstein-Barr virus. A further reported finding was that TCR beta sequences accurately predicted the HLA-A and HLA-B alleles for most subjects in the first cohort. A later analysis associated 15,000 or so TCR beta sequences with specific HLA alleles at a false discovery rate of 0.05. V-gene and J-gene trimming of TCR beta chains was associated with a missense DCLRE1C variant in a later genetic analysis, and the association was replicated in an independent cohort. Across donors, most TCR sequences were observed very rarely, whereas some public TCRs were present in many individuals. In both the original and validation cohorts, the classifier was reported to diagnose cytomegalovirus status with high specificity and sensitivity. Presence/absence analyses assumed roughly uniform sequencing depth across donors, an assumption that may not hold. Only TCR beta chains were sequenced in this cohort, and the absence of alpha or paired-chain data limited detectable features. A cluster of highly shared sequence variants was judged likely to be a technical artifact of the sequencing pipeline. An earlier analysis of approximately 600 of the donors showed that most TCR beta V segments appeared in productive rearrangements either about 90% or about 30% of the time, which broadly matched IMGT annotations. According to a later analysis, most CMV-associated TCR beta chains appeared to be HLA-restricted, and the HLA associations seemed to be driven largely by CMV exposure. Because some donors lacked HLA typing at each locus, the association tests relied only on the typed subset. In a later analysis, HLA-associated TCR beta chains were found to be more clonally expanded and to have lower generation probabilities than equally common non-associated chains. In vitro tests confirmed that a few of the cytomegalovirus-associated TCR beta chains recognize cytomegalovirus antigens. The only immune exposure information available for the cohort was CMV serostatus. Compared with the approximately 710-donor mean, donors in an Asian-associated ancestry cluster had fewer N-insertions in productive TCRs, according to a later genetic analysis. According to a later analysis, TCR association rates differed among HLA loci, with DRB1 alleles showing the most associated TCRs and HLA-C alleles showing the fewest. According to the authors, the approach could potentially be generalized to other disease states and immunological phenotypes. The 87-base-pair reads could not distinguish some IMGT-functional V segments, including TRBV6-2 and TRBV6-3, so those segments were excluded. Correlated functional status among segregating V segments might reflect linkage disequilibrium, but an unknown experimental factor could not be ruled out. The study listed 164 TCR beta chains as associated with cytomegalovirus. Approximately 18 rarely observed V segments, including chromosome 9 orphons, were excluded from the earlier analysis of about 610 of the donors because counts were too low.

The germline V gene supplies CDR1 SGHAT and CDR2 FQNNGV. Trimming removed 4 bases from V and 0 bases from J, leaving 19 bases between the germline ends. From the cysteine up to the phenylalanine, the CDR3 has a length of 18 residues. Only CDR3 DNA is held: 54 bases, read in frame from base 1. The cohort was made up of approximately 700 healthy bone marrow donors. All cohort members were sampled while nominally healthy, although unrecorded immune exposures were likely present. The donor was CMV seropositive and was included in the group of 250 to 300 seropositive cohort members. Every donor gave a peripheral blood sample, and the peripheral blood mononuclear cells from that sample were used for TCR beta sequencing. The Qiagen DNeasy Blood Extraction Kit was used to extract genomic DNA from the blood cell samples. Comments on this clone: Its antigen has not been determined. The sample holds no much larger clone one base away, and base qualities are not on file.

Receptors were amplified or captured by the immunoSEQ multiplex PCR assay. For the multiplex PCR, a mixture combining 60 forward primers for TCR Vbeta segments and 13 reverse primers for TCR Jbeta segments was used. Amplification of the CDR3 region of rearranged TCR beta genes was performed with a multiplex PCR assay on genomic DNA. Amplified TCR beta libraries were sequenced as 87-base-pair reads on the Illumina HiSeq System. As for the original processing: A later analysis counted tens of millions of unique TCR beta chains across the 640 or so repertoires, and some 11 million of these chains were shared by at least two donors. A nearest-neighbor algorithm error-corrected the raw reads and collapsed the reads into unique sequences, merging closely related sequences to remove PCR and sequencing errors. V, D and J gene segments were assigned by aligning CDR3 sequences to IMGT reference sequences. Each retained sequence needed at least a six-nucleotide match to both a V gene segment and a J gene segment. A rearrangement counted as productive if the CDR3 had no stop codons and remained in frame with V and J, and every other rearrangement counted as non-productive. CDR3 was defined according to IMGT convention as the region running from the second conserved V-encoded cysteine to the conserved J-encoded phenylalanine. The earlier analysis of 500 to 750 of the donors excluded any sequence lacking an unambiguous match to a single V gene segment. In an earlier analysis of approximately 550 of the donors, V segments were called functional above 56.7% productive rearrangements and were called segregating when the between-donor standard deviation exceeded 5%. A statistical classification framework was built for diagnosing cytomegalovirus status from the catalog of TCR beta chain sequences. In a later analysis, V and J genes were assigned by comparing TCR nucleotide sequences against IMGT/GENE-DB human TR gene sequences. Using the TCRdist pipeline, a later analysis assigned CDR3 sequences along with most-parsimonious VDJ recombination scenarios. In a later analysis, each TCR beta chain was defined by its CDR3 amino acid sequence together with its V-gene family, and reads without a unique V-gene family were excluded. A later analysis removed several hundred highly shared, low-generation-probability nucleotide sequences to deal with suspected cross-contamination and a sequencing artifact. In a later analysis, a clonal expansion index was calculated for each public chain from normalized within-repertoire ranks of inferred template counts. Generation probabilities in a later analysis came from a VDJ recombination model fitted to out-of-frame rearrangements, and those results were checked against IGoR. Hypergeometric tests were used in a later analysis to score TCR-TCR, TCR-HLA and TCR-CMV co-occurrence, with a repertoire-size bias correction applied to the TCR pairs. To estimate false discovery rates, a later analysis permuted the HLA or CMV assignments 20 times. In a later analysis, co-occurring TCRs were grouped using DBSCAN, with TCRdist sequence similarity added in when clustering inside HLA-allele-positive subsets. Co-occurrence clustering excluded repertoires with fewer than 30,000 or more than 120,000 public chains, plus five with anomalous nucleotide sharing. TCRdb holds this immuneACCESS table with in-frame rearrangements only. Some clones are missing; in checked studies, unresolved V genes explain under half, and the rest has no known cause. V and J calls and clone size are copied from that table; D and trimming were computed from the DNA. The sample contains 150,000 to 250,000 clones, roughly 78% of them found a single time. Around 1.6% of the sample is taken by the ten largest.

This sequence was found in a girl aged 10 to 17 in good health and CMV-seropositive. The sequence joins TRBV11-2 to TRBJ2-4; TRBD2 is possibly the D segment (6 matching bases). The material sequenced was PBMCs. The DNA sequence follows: TGTGCCAGCAGCTGGAACACCGGGACTGAGATAGCCAAAAACATTCAGTACTTC. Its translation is CASSWNTGTEIAKNIQYF.